The 14 T cell receptor beta chains below were found in one sample sequenced in a study of T cells in Graves' hyperthyroidism and ophthalmopathy. Researchers took RNA transcripts and amplified the TCR beta CDR3 regions from them. TCR CDR3 underwent first-round RT-PCR with the HTBI primer set. TCRdb reprocessed the multiplex PCR reads with MiXCR, giving one entry per CDR3 protein. The table has 650,000 to 800,000 distinct CDR3 sequences, 45% seen once. Input material: peripheral blood or thyroid tissue (not recorded which). The source of these receptors is an adult man with Graves' disease, either hyperthyroidism or ophthalmopathy (not recorded which).

This clonotype was counted ten times or more. The chain uses TRBV7-9 and TRBJ1-2; D is possibly TRBD1 (5 bases). V was shortened by 5 bases and J by 8 bases, with 12 bases between the two germline ends. Per germline, CDR1 SEHNR and CDR2 FQNEAQ (reference sequence). The CDR3 runs 12 residues. CDR3 sequence reads: CASSLGGDGYTF. The DNA for the CDR3 is TGTGCCAGCAGCCTGGGGGGAGACGGCTACACCTTC.

The CDR3 region has the DNA TGTGCCAGCAGCTTACTGGGGGGCAGCCAAGAGACCCAGTACTTC. The encoded protein is CASSLLGGSQETQYF. This chain connects TRBV7-8 to TRBJ2-5; D may match TRBD1 or TRBD2 (6 bases each). Germline-derived CDR1 and CDR2 are SGHVS and FQNEAQ. V gave up 2 bases and J gave up 1 base, with 11 bases separating them. This CDR3 is 15 amino acids long.

This chain joins TRBV2 and TRBJ1-6; 8 positions match TRBD1. This CDR3 is 14 amino acids long. Germline CDR1 reads SNHLY; CDR2 reads FYNNEI. Unmatched junction bases numbered 7, after V lost 5 bases and J lost 10 bases. CDR3 nucleotides: TGTGCCAGCAGTTTGGCGACAGGGGACTCACCCCTCCACTTT. This encodes CASSLATGDSPLHF.

The chain employs TRBV29-1 and TRBJ2-5; 13 bases align to TRBD2. CDR1 and CDR2 (germline): SQVTM, ANQGSEA. The CDR3 is made up of 14 amino acids. V lost 7 bases and J lost 4; bases outside the gene matches: 6. DNA of the CDR3: TGCAGCGGGGGGACTAGCGGGACGGGAGAGACCCAGTACTTC. It codes for CSGGTSGTGETQYF.

The chain has TRBV6-6 and TRBJ2-5, with TRBD1 identical over 9 bases. Per germline, CDR1 MNHNY and CDR2 SVGAGI (reference sequence). V was clipped by 11 bases and J by 9 bases; unmatched bases: 4. This CDR3 region has 10 residues. The CDR3 bases are TGTGCCGGACGGGACAGGGCCCAGTACTTC. It yields the protein CAGRDRAQYF.

The rearrangement links TRBV6-4 to TRBJ2-5; 12 nucleotides match TRBD2. This CDR3 is built from 15 residues. Germline values: CDR1 MRHNA, CDR2 SNTAGT. J lost 3 bases, V lost 6 bases, and 5 bases had no gene match. The DNA of the CDR3 is TGTGCCAGCAGCAAGCGGACTAGCGGGGAAGAGACCCAGTACTTC. Translated: CASSKRTSGEETQYF.

This clonotype was counted between two and nine times. V usage is TRBV14 and J usage is TRBJ2-7; D perhaps matches TRBD2 (6 bases). V was cut by 0 bases and J by 4 bases, with 13 bases left in between. The CDR3 runs to 15 residues. Germline CDR1 is SGHDN and CDR2 is FVKESK. This chain's CDR3 is CASSQDHAGPYEQYF. CDR3 DNA: TGTGCCAGCAGCCAAGATCACGCGGGACCTTACGAGCAGTACTTC. Supplemented by reference TRBV14 and TRBJ2-7, the full variable domain reads EAGVTQFPSHSVIEKGQTVTLRCDPISGHDNLYWYRRVMGKEIKFLLHFVKESKQDESGMPNNRFLAERTGGTYSTLKVQPAELEDSGVYFCASSQDHAGPYEQYFGPGTRLTVT.

This clonotype was detected ten times or more. This chain joins TRBV29-1 and TRBJ2-5; TRBD2 is a possible D gene (6 bases). Trimming took 5 bases from V and 4 from J, leaving 17 bases between them. In germline, CDR1 is SQVTM, CDR2 ANQGSEA. CDR3 length equals 14 residues. The CDR3 DNA reads TGCAGCGTTCTTGCGGGGATCACCGGAGAGACCCAGTACTTC. Residues: CSVLAGITGETQYF.

The chain combines TRBV2 with TRBJ1-2; D remains unclear. The CDR3 contains 15 residues. V lost 7 bases to trimming and J lost 3 bases, with 18 bases between them. Germline V gene lookup returns CDR1 SNHLY and CDR2 FYNNEI. The CDR3 loop is CASTWGGRRDYGYTF. CDR3 DNA sequence: TGTGCCAGCACCTGGGGAGGCCGGCGGGACTATGGCTACACCTTC.

Comment on this clonotype: A much larger clonotype is one base distant, so this may be a read error. No conserved phenylalanine or tryptophan is present at the end of the CDR3, so a read error is the likely explanation. The CDR3 nucleotides read TGCAGCGTGGAGGGGGTCCCGAACACTGAAGCTTTCCTT. This codes for CSVEGVPNTEAFL. V usage is TRBV29-1 and J usage is TRBJ1-1; tentative D call: TRBD1 (6 bases). In germline, CDR1 is SQVTM, CDR2 ANQGSEA. V lost 6 bases to trimming and J lost 1 base, with 12 bases between them. CDR3 length: 13 residues.

This clonotype appeared a few times. The chain links TRBV6-5 to TRBJ1-2, with D uncertain. V was cut by 10 bases and J by 8 bases, with 5 bases left in between. This CDR3 is built from 8 residues. The germline gives CDR1 MNHEY, CDR2 SVGAGI. The CDR3 nucleotides are TGTGCCACCCGAGGCTACACCTTC. The encoded protein is CATRGYTF.

The chain recombines TRBV10-2 with TRBJ1-1; D gene unclear. Germline V CDR1 and CDR2: WSHSY, SAAADI. The CDR3 is 14 residues long. V was cut by 3 bases and J by 0 bases, with 8 bases left in between. DNA for the CDR3: TGCGCCAGCAGTGAAAATTTGGTGAACACTGAAGCTTTCTTT. Protein product: CASSENLVNTEAFF.

This chain uses TRBV7-9 with TRBJ1-4; D ambiguous. The germline V gene encodes CDR1 SEHNR and CDR2 FQNEAQ (reference sequence). The V end was cut by 5 bases, the J end by 0 bases, with 4 bases between. The CDR3 sequence is 13 residues long. The CDR3 bases are TGTGCCAGCAGCACATCAACTAATGAAAAACTGTTTTTT. This encodes CASSTSTNEKLFF.

The V gene is TRBV15, the J gene TRBJ2-5; TRBD2 might be the D (6 bases). The length of the CDR3 is 13 residues. In germline, CDR1 is LNHNV, CDR2 YYDKDF (reference sequence). V lost 10 bases and J 5 bases, leaving 17 bases between the germline ends. The CDR3 here is CASTWDSGETQYF. The CDR3 coding sequence is TGTGCCAGCACTTGGGACTCCGGGGAGACCCAGTACTTC.